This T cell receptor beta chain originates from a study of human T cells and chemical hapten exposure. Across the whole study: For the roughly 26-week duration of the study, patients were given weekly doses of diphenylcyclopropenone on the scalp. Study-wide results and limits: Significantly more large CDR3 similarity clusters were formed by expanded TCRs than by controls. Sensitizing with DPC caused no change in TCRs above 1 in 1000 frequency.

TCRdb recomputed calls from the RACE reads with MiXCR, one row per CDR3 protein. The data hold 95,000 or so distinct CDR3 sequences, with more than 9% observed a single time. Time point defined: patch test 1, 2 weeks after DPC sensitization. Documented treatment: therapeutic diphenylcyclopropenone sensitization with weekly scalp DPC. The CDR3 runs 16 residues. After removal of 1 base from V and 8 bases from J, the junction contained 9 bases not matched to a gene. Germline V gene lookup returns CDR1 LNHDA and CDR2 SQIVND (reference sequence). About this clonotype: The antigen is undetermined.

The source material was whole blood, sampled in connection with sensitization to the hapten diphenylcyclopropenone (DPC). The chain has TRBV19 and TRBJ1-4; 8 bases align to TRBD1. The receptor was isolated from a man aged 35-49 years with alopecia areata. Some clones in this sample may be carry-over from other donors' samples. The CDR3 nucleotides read TGTGCCAGTAGTATAGGCCTTCAGGGGGCGGGAGAAAAACTGTTTTTT. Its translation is CASSIGLQGAGEKLFF.